Given below is one T cell receptor beta chain in context. Its cognate antigen is unknown. The data originate from a study of OX40 agonist ivuxolimab in advanced cancers. For the study at large: In this trial design, patients received ivuxolimab intravenously at 0.01 to 10 mg/kg every 2 weeks. Overall study results and limits: The mean number of expanded clones was higher in CD8+ T cells than in CD4+.

Germline CDR1 is SGHDT and CDR2 is YYEEEE. The J segment lost 8 bases and the V segment lost 0 bases, leaving 3 bases of the junction unmatched. CDR3 length: 13 residues. Only in-frame clones appear in the TCRdb table, and some are missing; sequencing was by immunoSEQ multiplex PCR. The sample gives 90,000 to 120,000 clones, less than 95% of which show up once; roughly 1.2% is in the top ten. Specimen: CD4+ or CD8+ T cells sorted from blood, collected in a trial of the OX40 agonist ivuxolimab. The chain uses TRBV5-6 and TRBJ1-2; 8 bases map to TRBD1. The clonotype originates from an adult with an advanced solid tumor such as melanoma, head and neck, liver or kidney cancer. The CDR3 DNA reads TGTGCCAGCAGCTTGGGACAGGGGCCAGGCTACACCTTC. Translated, it gives CASSLGQGPGYTF.